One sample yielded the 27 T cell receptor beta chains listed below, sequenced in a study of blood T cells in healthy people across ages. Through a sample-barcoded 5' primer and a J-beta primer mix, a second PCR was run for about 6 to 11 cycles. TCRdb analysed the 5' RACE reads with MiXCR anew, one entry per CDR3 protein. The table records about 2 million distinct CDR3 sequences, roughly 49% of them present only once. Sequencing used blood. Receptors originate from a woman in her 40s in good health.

The CDR3: CSASQGGQGGSYNEQFF. The CDR3 coding sequence is TGCAGTGCTAGTCAAGGAGGGCAGGGGGGCTCCTACAATGAGCAGTTCTTC. The rearrangement links TRBV20-1 to TRBJ2-1; perhaps TRBD1 as D (7 bases). The CDR3 length is 17 residues. V lost 3 bases and J lost 0, with 18 bases in between. Germline assignment: CDR1 DFQATT and CDR2 SNEGSKA (reference sequence).

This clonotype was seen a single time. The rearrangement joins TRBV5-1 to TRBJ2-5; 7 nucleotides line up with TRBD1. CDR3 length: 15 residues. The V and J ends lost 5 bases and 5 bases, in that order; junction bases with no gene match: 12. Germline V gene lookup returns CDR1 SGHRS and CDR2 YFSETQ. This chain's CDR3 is CASRRGPLREETQYF. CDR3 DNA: TGCGCCAGCAGGAGGGGGCCCCTGAGGGAGGAGACCCAGTACTTC.

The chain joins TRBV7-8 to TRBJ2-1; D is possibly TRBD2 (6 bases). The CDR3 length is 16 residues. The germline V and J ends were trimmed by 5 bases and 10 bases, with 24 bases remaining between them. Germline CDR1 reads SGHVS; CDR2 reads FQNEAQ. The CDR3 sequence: CASSPIAAGGLGEQFF. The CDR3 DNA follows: TGTGCCAGCAGCCCGATAGCGGCTGGCGGGTTGGGGGAGCAGTTCTTC.

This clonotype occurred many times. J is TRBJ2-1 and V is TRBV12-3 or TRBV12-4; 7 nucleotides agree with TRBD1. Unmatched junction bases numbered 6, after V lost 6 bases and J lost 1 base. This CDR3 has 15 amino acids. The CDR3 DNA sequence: TGTGCCAGCAGCCCCACAGGGGTGTCCTACAATGAGCAGTTCTTC. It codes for CASSPTGVSYNEQFF.

The CDR3 nucleotides are TGTGCCAGCAGTACATCCGGGACATCGTACGAGCAGTACTTC. It encodes CASSTSGTSYEQYF. The V gene is TRBV6-6, the J gene TRBJ2-5; D possibly corresponds to TRBD1 (6 bases). The end of the DNA aligns better with TRBJ2-7, so the J call may be wrong. The CDR3 loop spans 14 amino acids. Germline assignment: CDR1 MNHNY and CDR2 SVGAGI (reference sequence).

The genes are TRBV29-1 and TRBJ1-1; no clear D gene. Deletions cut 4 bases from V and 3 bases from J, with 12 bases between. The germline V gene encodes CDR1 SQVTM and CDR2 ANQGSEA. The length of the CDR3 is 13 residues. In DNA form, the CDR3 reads TGCAGCGTTGTTACAGCGTTCTACACTGAAGCTTTCTTT. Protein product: CSVVTAFYTEAFF.

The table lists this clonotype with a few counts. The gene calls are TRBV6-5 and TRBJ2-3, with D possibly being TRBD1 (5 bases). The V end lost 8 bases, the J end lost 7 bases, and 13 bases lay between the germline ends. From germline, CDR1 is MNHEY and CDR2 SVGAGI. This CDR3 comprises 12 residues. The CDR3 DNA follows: TGTGCCAGCTCCTCAGGGCCGAATACGCAGTATTTT. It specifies CASSSGPNTQYF.

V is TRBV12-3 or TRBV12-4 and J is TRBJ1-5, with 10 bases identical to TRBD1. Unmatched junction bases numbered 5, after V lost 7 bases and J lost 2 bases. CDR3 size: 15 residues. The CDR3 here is CASMDRGLGNQPQHF. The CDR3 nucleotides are TGTGCCAGCATGGACAGGGGGTTGGGCAATCAGCCCCAGCATTTT.

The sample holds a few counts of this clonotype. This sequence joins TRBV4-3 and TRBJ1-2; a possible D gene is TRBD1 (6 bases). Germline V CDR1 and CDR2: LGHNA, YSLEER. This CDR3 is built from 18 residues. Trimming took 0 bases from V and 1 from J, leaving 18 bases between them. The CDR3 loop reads CASSQDQGAGHLNYGYTF. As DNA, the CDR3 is TGCGCCAGCAGCCAAGATCAAGGGGCGGGACACCTTAACTATGGCTACACCTTC.

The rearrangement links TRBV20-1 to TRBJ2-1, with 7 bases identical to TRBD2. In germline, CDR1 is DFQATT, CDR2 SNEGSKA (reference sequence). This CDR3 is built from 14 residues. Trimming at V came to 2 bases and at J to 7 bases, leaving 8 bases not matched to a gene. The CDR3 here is CSARMAGDQNEQFF. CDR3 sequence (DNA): TGCAGTGCTAGAATGGCGGGGGACCAAAATGAGCAGTTCTTC.

The DNA of the CDR3 is TGCGCCAGCAGCTTGGTGTGGCAAACCGGGGAGCTGTTTTTT. Its protein is CASSLVWQTGELFF. The rearrangement joins TRBV5-1 to TRBJ2-2; no definite D call. The germline CDR1 and CDR2 sequences are SGHRS and YFSETQ. With 0 bases removed from V and 5 bases from J, the gap between germline ends came to 8 bases. CDR3 size: 14 residues.

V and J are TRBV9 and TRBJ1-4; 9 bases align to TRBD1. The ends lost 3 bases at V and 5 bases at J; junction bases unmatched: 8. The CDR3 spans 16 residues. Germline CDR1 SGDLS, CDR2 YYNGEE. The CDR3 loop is CASSAFSGTGNEKLFF. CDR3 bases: TGTGCCAGCAGCGCCTTCTCCGGGACAGGGAATGAAAAACTGTTTTTT.

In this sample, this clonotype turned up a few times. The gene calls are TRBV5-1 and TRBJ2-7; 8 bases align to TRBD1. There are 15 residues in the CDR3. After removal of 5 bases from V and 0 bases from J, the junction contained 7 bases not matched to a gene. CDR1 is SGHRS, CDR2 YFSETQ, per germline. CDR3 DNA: TGCGCCAGCAGTCTGGACAGGGCCGCCTCCTACGAGCAGTACTTC. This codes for CASSLDRAASYEQYF.

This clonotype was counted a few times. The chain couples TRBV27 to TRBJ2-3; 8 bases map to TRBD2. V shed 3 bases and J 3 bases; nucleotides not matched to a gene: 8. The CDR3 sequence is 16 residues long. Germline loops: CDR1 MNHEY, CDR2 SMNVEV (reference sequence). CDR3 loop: CASSFLAGRLTDTQYF. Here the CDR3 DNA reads TGTGCCAGCAGTTTTTTAGCGGGGCGATTAACAGATACGCAGTATTTT.

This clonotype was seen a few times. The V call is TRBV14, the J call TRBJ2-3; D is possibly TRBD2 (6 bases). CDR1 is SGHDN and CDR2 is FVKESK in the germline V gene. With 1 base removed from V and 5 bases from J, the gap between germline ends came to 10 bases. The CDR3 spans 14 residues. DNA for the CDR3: TGTGCCAGCAGCCAAGGACTAGTGGTAGATACGCAGTATTTT. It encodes CASSQGLVVDTQYF.

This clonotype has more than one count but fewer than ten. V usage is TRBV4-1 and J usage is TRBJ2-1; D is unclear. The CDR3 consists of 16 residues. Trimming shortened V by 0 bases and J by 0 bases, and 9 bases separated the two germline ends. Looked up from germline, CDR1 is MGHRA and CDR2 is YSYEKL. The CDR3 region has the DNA TGCGCCAGCAGCCAAGATCGACCCAGCTCCTACAATGAGCAGTTCTTC. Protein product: CASSQDRPSSYNEQFF.

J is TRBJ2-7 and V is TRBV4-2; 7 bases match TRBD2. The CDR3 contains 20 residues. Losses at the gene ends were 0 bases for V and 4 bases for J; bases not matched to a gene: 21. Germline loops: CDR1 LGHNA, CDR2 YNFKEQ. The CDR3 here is CASSQENVIGTSASFYEQYF. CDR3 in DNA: TGTGCCAGCAGCCAAGAAAATGTAATCGGAACTAGCGCCAGCTTTTACGAGCAGTACTTC.

CDR3 sequence (DNA): TGCGCCAGCAGCTGGGGTCTAGCGGGGACTAGCACAGATACGCAGTATTTT. This sequence encodes CASSWGLAGTSTDTQYF. This rearrangement joins TRBV5-1 to TRBJ2-3; 9 bases match TRBD2. The CDR3 consists of 17 residues. V shed 3 bases and J 0 bases; nucleotides not matched to a gene: 8. Germline loops: CDR1 SGHRS, CDR2 YFSETQ.

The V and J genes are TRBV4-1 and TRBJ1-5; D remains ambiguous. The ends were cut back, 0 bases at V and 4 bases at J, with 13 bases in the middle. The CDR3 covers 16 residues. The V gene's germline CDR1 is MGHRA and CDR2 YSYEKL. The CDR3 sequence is CASSQDLAGSNQPQHF. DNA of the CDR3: TGCGCCAGCAGCCAAGATCTCGCGGGCAGTAATCAGCCCCAGCATTTT.

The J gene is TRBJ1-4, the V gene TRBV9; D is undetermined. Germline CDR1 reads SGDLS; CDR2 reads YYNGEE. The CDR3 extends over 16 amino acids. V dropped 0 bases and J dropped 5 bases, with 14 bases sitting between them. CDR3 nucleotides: TGTGCCAGCAGCGTAGCCCCAGCAGGAGGGAATGAAAAACTGTTTTTT. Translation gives CASSVAPAGGNEKLFF.

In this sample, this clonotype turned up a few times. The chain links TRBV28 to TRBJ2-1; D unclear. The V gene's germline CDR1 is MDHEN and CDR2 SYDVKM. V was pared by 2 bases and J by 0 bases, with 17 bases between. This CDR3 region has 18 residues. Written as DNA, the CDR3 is TGTGCCAGCAGTTTAAGGTTTGGGAACAAGAGCTCCTACAATGAGCAGTTCTTC. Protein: CASSLRFGNKSSYNEQFF.

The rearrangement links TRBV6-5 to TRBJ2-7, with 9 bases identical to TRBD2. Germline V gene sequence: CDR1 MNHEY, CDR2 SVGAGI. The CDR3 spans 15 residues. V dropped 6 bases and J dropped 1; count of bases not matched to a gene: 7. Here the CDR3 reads CASRVAGGPSYEQYF. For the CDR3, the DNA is TGTGCCAGCAGGGTGGCGGGGGGGCCTTCCTACGAGCAGTACTTC.

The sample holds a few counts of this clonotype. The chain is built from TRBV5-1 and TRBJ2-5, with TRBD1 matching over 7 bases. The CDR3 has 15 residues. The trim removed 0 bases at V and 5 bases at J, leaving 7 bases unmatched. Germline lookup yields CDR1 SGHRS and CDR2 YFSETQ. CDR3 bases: TGCGCCAGCAGCTTGGGGGACAGCCCTCGTGAGACCCAGTACTTC. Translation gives CASSLGDSPRETQYF.

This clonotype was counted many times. The DNA for the CDR3 is TGCGCCAGCAGCTCGGACGGGCTGAGCTCCTACGAGCAGTACTTC. The encoded protein is CASSSDGLSSYEQYF. The rearrangement links TRBV5-1 to TRBJ2-7; no reliable D call. V was shortened by 3 bases and J by 0 bases, with 13 bases between the two germline ends. The CDR3 is 15 amino acids. CDR1 SGHRS and CDR2 YFSETQ come from the germline V gene.

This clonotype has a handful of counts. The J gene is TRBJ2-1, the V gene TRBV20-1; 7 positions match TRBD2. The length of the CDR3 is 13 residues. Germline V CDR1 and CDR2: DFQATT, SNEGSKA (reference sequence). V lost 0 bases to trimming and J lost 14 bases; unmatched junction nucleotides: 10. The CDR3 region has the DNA TGCAGTGCTAGAGAGCCAACAGGCCGGGGGGAGTTCTTC. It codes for CSAREPTGRGEFF.

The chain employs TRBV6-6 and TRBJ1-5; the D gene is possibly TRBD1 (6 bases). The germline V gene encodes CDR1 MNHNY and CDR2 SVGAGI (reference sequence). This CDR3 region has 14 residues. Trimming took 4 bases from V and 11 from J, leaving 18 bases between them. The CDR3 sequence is CASSFSDRPRAQHF. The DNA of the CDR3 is TGTGCCAGCAGTTTCTCGGACAGACCCCGCGCCCAGCATTTT.

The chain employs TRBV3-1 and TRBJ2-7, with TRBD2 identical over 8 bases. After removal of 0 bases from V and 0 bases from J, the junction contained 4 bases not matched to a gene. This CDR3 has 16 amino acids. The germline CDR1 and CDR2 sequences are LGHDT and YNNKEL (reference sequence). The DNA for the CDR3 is TGTGCCAGCAGCCAAGACCAGCGGGGGAGCTCCTACGAGCAGTACTTC. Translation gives CASSQDQRGSSYEQYF.